The clone carrying this T cell receptor beta chain was detected a few times. Its antigen is as yet unknown. The use of a sample-barcoded 5' primer and a J-beta primer mix characterized a second PCR of roughly 6 to 12 cycles. TCRdb recomputed calls from the 5' RACE reads with MiXCR, one row per CDR3 protein. Altogether about 940,000 distinct CDR3 sequences are present, roughly 50% being singletons, with the ten largest covering around 15%. This sample was taken from a study of blood T cells in healthy people across ages. Across the study: Capture by template switching was about one barcoded beta molecule per two T cells. Whole-study findings and limits: Comparison with aged donors showed that long-lived donors had more naive CD4+ cells and higher diversity.

Per the germline V gene, CDR1 is MNHEY and CDR2 is SVGEGT. CDR3 length equals 15 residues. Between the trimmed V and J ends, which lost 6 bases and 5 bases, there was a span of 17 bases. Healthy Caucasian individuals from Russia aged about 6 to 95 were enrolled as donors. Per sample, at least 6 micrograms of total RNA were extracted. The sample consisted of blood. The receptor's source is a man aged 25 to 40 in good health. The chain uses TRBV6-2 or TRBV6-3 and TRBJ2-1, with D perhaps given as TRBD1 or TRBD2 (5 bases each). The CDR3 sequence is CASRRGPSVHNEQFF. CDR3 in DNA: TGTGCCAGCAGGAGGGGACCGTCCGTTCACAATGAGCAGTTCTTC.